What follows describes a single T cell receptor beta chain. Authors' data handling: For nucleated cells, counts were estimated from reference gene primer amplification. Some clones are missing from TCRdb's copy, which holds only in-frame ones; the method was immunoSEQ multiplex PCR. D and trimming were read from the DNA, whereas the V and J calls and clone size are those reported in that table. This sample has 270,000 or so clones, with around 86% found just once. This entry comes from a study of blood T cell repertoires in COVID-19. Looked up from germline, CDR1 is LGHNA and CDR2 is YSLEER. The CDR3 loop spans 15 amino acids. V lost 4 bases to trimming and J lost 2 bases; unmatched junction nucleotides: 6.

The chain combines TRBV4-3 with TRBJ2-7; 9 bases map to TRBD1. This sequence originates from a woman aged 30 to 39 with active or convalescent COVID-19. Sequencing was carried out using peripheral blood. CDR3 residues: CASSPGQGTPYEQYF. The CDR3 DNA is TGCGCCAGCAGCCCAGGACAGGGGACCCCCTACGAGCAGTACTTC.